These 4 T cell receptor beta chains share one sample of origin, sequenced in a study of blood T cell repertoires in COVID-19. Clones were read by immunoSEQ multiplex PCR, and TCRdb kept only the in-frame ones, dropping some. There are approximately 140,000 clones in the sample; about four fifths occur only once, and approximately 9.2% lies in the top ten. The sequenced sample consisted of peripheral blood. These receptors all stem from a human donor with acute or convalescent COVID-19. The donor label of this sample is uncertain.

The chain joins TRBV5-1 to TRBJ2-2; 8 bases line up with TRBD1. Germline loops: CDR1 SGHRS, CDR2 YFSETQ. The CDR3 totals 13 residues. V shed 5 bases and J 6 bases; nucleotides not matched to a gene: 3. The CDR3 bases are TGCGCCAGCAGGACAGGGGATTCCGGGGAGCTGTTTTTT. Protein sequence: CASRTGDSGELFF.

V gene TRBV5-6 combines with J gene TRBJ1-5; D is undetermined. CDR1 is SGHDT and CDR2 is YYEEEE in the germline V gene. The CDR3 contains 17 residues. V lost 2 bases and J 6 bases, leaving 21 bases between the germline ends. The CDR3 is CASSFALEGPAGQPQHF. The CDR3 nucleotides read TGTGCCAGCAGCTTCGCTCTGGAGGGCCCGGCGGGTCAGCCCCAGCATTTT.

This clone turned up a few times. V is TRBV5-6 and J is TRBJ1-2; D ambiguous. Germline CDR1 SGHDT, CDR2 YYEEEE. This CDR3 region has 16 residues. With 2 bases removed from V and 0 bases from J, the gap between germline ends came to 14 bases. CDR3 nucleotides: TGTGCCAGCAGCTTAGGCAACGGGAAATCTAACTATGGCTACACCTTC. The encoded protein is CASSLGNGKSNYGYTF.

J is TRBJ1-1 and V is TRBV14; D remains ambiguous. Germline V gene sequence: CDR1 SGHDN, CDR2 FVKESK. V was trimmed by 4 bases and J by 11 bases, leaving 17 bases between them. CDR3 size: 13 residues. In DNA, the CDR3 is TGTGCCAGCAGCCTTCGTTCCCAAACGGAGGCTTTCTTT. Protein product: CASSLRSQTEAFF.